Shown below are 10 T cell receptor beta chains from a single sample sequenced in a study of CD8 T cells in Susac syndrome. Random hexamers served to reverse transcribe about 0.5 to 1 ug RNA. Each CDR3 protein is one row after TCRdb ran MiXCR on the immunoSEQ multiplex PCR reads. The sample shows 150,000 to 180,000 distinct CDR3 sequences, about 95% of them seen only once. Sequences were obtained from CD4+ T cells from PBMCs. These receptors were collected from a human donor with Susac syndrome.

This clonotype was seen only once. The chain uses TRBV23-1 and TRBJ2-7; possibly TRBD1 or TRBD2 for D (5 bases each). TRBV23-1 carries the ORF label, with uncertain function. Trimming stripped 8 bases from V and 7 bases from J, with 6 bases between. This CDR3 comprises 9 residues. CDR3 DNA sequence: TGCGCCAGCGGGGGAGAGCAGTACTTC. Encoded protein: CASGGEQYF.

The V and J genes are TRBV12-3 or TRBV12-4 and TRBJ1-2; possible D gene TRBD1, 5 bases. The CDR3 totals 14 residues. The ends were cut back, 3 bases at V and 6 bases at J, with 14 bases in the middle. CDR3 sequence (DNA): TGTGCCAGCAGTTTTTTTTTAAAGGGGCATGGCTACACCTTC. This encodes CASSFFLKGHGYTF.

DNA of the CDR3: TGCAGCGTTGATGGGGTTCGACAGGGAAACTATGGCTACACCTTC. It yields the protein CSVDGVRQGNYGYTF. This chain links TRBV29-1 with TRBJ1-2; 7 nucleotides line up with TRBD1. This CDR3 is built from 15 residues. CDR1 SQVTM and CDR2 ANQGSEA come from the germline V gene. V dropped 3 bases and J dropped 2; count of bases not matched to a gene: 9.

The J gene is TRBJ2-1, the V gene TRBV25-1; the D gene is possibly TRBD2 (6 bases). CDR3 length equals 10 residues. The V gene lost 4 bases and the J gene lost 13 bases, with 8 bases spanning the gap. The germline CDR1 and CDR2 sequences are MGHDK and SYGVNS. CDR3 coding DNA: TGTGCCAGCAGTGCCACTAGCCAGTTCTTC. This sequence encodes CASSATSQFF.

The V and J genes are TRBV9 and TRBJ1-1; 8 bases match TRBD1. Germline V gene lookup returns CDR1 SGDLS and CDR2 YYNGEE. There are 15 residues in the CDR3. After removal of 5 bases from V and 3 bases from J, the junction contained 9 bases not matched to a gene. The CDR3 protein is CASSQTGESDTEAFF. CDR3 bases: TGTGCCAGCAGTCAGACAGGGGAGAGTGACACTGAAGCTTTCTTT.

The chain uses TRBV29-1 and TRBJ1-5; D unclear. Trimming shortened V by 4 bases and J by 2 bases, and 15 bases separated the two germline ends. The CDR3 extends over 15 amino acids. In germline, CDR1 is SQVTM, CDR2 ANQGSEA. Here the CDR3 DNA reads TGCAGCGTTGCCGACGTTTTTTTGGGCAATCAGCCCCAGCATTTT. Translating it yields CSVADVFLGNQPQHF. Supplemented by reference TRBV29-1 and TRBJ1-5, the full variable domain reads SAVISQKPSRDICQRGTSLTIQCQVDSQVTMMFWYRQQPGQSLTLIATANQGSEATYESGFVIDKFPISRPNLTFSTLTVSNMSPEDSSIYLCSVADVFLGNQPQHFGDGTRLSIL.

The rearrangement uses TRBV5-6 and TRBJ1-2; D remains ambiguous. The CDR3 totals 12 residues. Germline CDR1 and CDR2: SGHDT and YYEEEE. The germline V and J ends were trimmed by 1 base and 7 bases, with 8 bases remaining between them. Here the CDR3 DNA reads TGTGCCAGCAGCTTGAGCCTAGGTGGCTACACCTTC. Its translation: CASSLSLGGYTF.

The chain carries TRBV3-1 and TRBJ1-5; D is perhaps TRBD1 (5 bases). The germline V gene has CDR1 LGHDT and CDR2 YNNKEL (reference sequence). CDR3 length: 14 residues. With 4 bases removed from V and 2 bases from J, the gap between germline ends came to 9 bases. The CDR3 DNA reads as TGTGCCAGCAGCCGGGGGTATGGCAATCAGCCCCAGCATTTT. It codes for CASSRGYGNQPQHF.

The chain joins TRBV14 to TRBJ2-2; D unclear. Per the germline V gene, CDR1 is SGHDN and CDR2 is FVKESK. The CDR3 is 15 residues long. The V end lost 1 base, the J end lost 1 base, and 7 bases lay between the germline ends. CDR3 nucleotides: TGTGCCAGCAGCCAAGTCCTACAGAACACCGGGGAGCTGTTTTTT. Amino acid sequence: CASSQVLQNTGELFF.

This chain uses TRBV27 with TRBJ1-2, with D possibly matching TRBD1 (6 bases). Germline CDR1 is MNHEY and CDR2 is SMNVEV (reference sequence). This CDR3 is built from 12 residues. V was cut by 5 bases and J by 7 bases, with 11 bases left in between. The CDR3 nucleotides are TGTGCCAGCAGTAAACAGGGAAGTGGCTACACCTTC. Translated, it gives CASSKQGSGYTF.